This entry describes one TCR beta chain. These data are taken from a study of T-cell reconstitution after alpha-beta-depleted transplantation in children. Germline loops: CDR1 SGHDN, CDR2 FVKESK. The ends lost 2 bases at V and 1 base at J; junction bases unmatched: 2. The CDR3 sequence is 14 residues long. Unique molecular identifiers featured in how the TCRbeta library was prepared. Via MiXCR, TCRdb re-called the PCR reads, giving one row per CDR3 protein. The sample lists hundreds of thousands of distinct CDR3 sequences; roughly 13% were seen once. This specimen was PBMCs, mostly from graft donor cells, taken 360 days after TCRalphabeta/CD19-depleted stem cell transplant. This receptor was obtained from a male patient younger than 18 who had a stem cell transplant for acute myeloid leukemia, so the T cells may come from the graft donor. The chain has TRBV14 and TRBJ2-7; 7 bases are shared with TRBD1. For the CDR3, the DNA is TGTGCCAGCAGCCAACCGGACAGGTCCTACGAGCAGTACTTC. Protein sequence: CASSQPDRSYEQYF.